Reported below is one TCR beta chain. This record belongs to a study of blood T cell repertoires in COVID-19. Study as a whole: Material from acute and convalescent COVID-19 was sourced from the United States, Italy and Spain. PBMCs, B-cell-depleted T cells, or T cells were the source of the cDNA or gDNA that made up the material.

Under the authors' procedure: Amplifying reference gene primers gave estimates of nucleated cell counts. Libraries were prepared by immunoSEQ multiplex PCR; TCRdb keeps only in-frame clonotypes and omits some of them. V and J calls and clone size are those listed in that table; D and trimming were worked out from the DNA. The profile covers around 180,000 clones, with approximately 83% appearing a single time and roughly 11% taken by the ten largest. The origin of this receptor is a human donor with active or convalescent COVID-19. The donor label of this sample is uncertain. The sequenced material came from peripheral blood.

The CDR3 spells CTGKEGAKYNEQFF. CDR3 DNA sequence: TGCACGGGGAAGGAGGGGGCAAAATACAATGAGCAGTTCTTC. The chain has TRBV29-1 and TRBJ2-1; D is perhaps TRBD1 (7 bases). CDR3 length: 14 residues. The germline V gene has CDR1 SQVTM and CDR2 ANQGSEA.